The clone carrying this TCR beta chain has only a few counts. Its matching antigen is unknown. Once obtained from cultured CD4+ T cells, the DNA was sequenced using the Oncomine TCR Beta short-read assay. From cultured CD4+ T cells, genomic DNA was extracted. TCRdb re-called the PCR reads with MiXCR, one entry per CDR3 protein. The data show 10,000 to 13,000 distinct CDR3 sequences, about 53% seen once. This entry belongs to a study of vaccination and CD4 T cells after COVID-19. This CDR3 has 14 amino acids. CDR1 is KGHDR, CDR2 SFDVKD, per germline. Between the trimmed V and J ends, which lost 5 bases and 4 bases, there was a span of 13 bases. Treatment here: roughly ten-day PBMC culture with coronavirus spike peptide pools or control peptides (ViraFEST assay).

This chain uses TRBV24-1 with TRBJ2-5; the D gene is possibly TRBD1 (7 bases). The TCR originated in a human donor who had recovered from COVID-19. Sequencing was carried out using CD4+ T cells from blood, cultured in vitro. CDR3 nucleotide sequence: TGTGCCACCAGTGTGTCAGGGGGGCCAGAGACCCAGTACTTC. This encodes CATSVSGGPETQYF.